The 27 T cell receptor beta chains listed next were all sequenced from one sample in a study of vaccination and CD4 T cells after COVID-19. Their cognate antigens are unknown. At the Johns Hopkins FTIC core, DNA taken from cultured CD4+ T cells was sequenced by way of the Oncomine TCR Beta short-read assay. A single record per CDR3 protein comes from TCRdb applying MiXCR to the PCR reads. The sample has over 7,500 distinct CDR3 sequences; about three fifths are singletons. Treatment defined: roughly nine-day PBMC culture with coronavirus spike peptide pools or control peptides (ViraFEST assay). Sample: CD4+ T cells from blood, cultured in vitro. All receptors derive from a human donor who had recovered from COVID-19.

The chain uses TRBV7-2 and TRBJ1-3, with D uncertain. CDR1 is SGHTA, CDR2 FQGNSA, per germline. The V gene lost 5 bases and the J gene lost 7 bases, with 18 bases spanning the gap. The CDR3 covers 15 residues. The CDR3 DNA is TGTGCCAGCAGCCCGAGTGGACCCAGCCTTAACACCATATATTTT. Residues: CASSPSGPSLNTIYF.

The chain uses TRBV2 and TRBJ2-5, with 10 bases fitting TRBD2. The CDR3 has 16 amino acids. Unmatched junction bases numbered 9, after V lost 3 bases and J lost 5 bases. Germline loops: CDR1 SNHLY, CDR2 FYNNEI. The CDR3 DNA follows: TGTGCCAGCAGTGACGCCCAGCGGGGGGGCAGGGAGACCCAGTACTTC. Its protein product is CASSDAQRGGRETQYF.

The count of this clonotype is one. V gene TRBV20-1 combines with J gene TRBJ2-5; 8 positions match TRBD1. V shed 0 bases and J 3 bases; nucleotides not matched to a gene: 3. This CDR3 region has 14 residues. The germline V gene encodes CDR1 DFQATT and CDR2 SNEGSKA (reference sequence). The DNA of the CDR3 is TGCAGTGCTAGAGATGGGACAGGAGAAGAGACCCAGTACTTC. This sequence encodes CSARDGTGEETQYF.

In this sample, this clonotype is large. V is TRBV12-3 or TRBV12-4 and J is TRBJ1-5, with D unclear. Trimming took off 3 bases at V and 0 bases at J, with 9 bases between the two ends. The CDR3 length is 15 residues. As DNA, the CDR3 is TGTGCCAGCAGTTTTGGAGGGCTTAGCAATCAGCCCCAGCATTTT. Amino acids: CASSFGGLSNQPQHF.

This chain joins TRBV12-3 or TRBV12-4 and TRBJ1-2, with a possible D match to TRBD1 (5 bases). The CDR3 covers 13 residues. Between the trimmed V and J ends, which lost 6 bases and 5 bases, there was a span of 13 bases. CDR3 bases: TGTGCCAGCAGAAGGGGTGCCTCGTATGGCTACACCTTC. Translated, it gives CASRRGASYGYTF.

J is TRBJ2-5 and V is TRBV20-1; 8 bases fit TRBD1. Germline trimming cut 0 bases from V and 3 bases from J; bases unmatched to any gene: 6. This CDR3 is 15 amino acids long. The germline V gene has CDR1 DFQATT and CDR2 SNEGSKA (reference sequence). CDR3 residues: CSARDTNRGEETQYF. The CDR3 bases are TGCAGTGCTAGAGATACGAACAGGGGGGAAGAGACCCAGTACTTC.

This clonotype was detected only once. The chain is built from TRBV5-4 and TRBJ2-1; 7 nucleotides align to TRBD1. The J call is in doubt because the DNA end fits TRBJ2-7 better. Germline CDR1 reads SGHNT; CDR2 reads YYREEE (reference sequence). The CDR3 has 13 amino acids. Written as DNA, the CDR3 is TGTGCCAGCAGGGAAGGACAGGTCTCCGAGCAGTACTTC. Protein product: CASREGQVSEQYF.

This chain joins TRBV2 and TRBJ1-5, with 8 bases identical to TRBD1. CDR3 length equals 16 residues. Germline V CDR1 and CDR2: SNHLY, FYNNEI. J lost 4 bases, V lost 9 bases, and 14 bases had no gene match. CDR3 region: CASRDRTGGRNQPQHF. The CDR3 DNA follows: TGTGCCAGTCGGGACAGGACAGGTGGTCGGAATCAGCCCCAGCATTTT.

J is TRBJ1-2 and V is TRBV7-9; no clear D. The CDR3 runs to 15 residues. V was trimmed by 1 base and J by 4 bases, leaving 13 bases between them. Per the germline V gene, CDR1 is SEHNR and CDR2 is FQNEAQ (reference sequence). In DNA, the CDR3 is TGTGCCAGCAGCTTAGAAGGGTTTGGAGGCTATGGCTACACCTTC. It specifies CASSLEGFGGYGYTF. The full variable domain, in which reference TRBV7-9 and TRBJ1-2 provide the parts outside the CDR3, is DTGVSQNPRHKITKRGQNVTFRCDPISEHNRLYWYRQTLGQGPEFLTYFQNEAQLEKSRLLSDRFSAERPKGSFSTLEIQRTEQGDSAMYLCASSLEGFGGYGYTFGSGTRLTVV.

This CDR3 is CATSDRRESPYEQYF. In DNA, the CDR3 is TGTGCCACCAGTGATCGGCGGGAGTCCCCCTACGAGCAGTACTTC. The V gene is TRBV24-1, the J gene TRBJ2-7; 7 nucleotides match TRBD2. This CDR3 has 15 amino acids. CDR1 is KGHDR and CDR2 is SFDVKD in the germline V gene. The V segment lost 3 bases and the J segment 2 bases; nucleotides outside the gene matches: 6.

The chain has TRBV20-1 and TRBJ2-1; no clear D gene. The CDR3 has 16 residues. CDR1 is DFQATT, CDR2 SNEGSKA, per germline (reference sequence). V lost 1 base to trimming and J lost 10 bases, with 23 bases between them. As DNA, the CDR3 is TGCAGTGCTAGAGCCCGTGGGAAACGGTATTACGGCGAGCAGTTCTTC. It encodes CSARARGKRYYGEQFF.

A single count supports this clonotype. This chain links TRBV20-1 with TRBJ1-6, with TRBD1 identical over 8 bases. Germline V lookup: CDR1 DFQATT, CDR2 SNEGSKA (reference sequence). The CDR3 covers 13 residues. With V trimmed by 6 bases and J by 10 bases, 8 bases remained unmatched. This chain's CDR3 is CSAKKQGESPLHF. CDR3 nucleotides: TGCAGTGCCAAAAAACAGGGGGAGTCACCCCTCCACTTT.

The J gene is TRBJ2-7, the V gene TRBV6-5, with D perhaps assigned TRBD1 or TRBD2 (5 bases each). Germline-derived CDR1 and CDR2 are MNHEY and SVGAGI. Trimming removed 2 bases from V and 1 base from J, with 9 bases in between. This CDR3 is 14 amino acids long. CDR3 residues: CASSYGTASYEQYF. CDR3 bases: TGTGCCAGCAGTTACGGGACGGCTTCCTACGAGCAGTACTTC.

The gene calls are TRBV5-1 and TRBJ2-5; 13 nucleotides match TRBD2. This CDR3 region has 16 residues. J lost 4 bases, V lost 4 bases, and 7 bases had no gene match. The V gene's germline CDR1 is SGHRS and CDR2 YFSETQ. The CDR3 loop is CASSPGTSGVGETQYF. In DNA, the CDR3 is TGCGCCAGCAGCCCCGGGACTAGCGGGGTCGGAGAGACCCAGTACTTC.

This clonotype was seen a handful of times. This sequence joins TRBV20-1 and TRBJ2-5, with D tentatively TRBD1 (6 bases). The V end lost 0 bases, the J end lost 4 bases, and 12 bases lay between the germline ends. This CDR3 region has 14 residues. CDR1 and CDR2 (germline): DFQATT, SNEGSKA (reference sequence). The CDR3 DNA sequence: TGCAGTGCTAGAGACCAAACAGGGAGAGAGACCCAGTACTTC. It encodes CSARDQTGRETQYF.

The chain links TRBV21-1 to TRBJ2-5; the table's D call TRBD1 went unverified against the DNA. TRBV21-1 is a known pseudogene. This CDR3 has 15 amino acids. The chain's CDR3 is CASSKARTEKETQYF. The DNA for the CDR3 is TGTGCCAGCAGCAAAGCCAGGACAGAGAAAGAGACCCAGTACTTC.

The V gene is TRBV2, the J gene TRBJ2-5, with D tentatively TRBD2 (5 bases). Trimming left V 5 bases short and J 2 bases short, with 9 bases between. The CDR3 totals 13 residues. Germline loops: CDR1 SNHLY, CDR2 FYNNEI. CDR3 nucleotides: TGTGCCAGCAGTAGGGAGCGACAAGAGACCCAGTACTTC. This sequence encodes CASSRERQETQYF.

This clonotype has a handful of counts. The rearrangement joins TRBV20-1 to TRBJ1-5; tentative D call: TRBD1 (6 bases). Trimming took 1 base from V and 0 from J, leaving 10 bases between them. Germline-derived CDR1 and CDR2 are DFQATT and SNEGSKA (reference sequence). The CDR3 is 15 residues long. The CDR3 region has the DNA TGCAGTGCTAGAGTCCAGGGGCCTAGCAATCAGCCCCAGCATTTT. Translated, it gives CSARVQGPSNQPQHF.

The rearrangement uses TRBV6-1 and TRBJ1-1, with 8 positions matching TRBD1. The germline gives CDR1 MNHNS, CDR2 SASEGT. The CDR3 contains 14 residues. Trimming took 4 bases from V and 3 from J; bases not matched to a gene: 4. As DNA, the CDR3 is TGTGCCAGCAGTGCCGACAGGGGAGACACTGAAGCTTTCTTT. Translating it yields CASSADRGDTEAFF.

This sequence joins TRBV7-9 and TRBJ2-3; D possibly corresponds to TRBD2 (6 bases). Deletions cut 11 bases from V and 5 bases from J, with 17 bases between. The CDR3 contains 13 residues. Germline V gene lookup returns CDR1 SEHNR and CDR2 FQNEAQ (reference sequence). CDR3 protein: CACAWVGGDTQYF. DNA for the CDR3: TGTGCCTGTGCATGGGTGGGGGGAGATACGCAGTATTTT.

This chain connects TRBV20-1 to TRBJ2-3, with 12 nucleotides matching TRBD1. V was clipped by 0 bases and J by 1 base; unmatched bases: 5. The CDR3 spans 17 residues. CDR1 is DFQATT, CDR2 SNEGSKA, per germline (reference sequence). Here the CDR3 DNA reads TGCAGTGCTAGAGACACCGGGACAGGGGGCGGCACAGATACGCAGTATTTT. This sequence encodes CSARDTGTGGGTDTQYF.

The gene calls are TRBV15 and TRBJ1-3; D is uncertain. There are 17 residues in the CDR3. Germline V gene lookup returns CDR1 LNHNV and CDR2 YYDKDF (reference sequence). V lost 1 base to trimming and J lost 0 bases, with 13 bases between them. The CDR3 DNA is TGTGCCACCAGCAGAGCAGCGTTTTGGGACTCTGGAAACACCATATATTTT. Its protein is CATSRAAFWDSGNTIYF.

CDR3 amino acids: CASSPQAARPNTIYF. The DNA for the CDR3 is TGTGCCAGCAGTCCCCAAGCAGCCCGCCCAAACACCATATATTTT. V gene TRBV12-3 or TRBV12-4 combines with J gene TRBJ1-3; D ambiguous. V was cut by 5 bases and J by 6 bases, with 17 bases left in between. This CDR3 comprises 15 residues.

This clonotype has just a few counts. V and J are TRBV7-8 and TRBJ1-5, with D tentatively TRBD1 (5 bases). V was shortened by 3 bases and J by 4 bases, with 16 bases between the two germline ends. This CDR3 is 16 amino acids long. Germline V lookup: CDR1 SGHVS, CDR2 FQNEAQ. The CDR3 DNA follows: TGTGCCAGCAGCTTGGAGGGGTCGACAGTAAATCAGCCCCAGCATTTT. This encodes CASSLEGSTVNQPQHF.

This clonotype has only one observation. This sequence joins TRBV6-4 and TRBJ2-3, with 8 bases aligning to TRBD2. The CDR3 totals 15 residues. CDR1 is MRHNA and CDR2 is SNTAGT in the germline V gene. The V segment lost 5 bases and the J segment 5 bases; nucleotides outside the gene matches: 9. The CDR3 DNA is TGTGCCAGCAGTATGGAGCGGGAGCCAATAGATACGCAGTATTTT. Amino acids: CASSMEREPIDTQYF.

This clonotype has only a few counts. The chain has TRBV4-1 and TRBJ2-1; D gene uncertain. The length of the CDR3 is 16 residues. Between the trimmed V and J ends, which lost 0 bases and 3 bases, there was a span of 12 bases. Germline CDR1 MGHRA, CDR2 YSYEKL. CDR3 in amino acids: CASSQDPGLVYNEQFF. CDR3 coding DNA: TGCGCCAGCAGCCAAGATCCTGGTTTGGTCTACAATGAGCAGTTCTTC.

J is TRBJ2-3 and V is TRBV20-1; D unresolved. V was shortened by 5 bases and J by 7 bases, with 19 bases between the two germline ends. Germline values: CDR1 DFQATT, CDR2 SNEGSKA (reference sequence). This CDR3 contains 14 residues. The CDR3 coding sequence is TGCAGTGCTCGAATAACCCTTTTGGCAAATACGCAGTATTTT. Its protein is CSARITLLANTQYF.